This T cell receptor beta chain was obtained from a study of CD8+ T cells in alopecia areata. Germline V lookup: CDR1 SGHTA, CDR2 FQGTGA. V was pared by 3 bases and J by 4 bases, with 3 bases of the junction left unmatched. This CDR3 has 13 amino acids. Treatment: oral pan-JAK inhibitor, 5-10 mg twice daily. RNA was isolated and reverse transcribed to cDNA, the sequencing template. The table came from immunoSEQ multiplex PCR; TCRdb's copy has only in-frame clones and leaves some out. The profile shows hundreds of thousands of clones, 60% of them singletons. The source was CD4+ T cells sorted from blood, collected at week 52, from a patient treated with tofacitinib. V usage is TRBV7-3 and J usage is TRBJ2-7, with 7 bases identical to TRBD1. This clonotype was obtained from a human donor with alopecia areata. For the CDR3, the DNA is TGTGCCAGCAGCTTCCTGACAGGGTACGAGCAGTACTTC. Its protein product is CASSFLTGYEQYF.